This passage covers 26 T cell receptor beta chains from one sample sequenced in a study of regulatory T cells in long-lasting Graves disease. In building TCR beta libraries, iRepertoire HTBI primers were used together with Arm-PCR of CDR3 regions. TCRdb passed the multiplex PCR reads through MiXCR, listing each CDR3 protein once. The profile shows about 620,000 distinct CDR3 sequences, 15% to 20% of them singletons. The time point here: newly diagnosed GD, antithyroid drugs for less than 3 months. The authors made the TCR library using RNA they extracted from PBMCs. These data are also associated with another study on T cells in Graves' hyperthyroidism and ophthalmopathy.

The starting material was peripheral blood mononuclear cells (PBMCs), obtained at new diagnosis, from a patient treated with antithyroid drugs. The receptors originated from a woman in her 30s with Graves disease.

The chain couples TRBV9 to TRBJ2-7; 7 bases fit TRBD1. Germline CDR1 is SGDLS and CDR2 is YYNGEE. Unmatched junction bases numbered 9, after V lost 4 bases and J lost 2 bases. This CDR3 spans 15 amino acids. The CDR3 DNA follows: TGTGCCAGCAGCCTCCGGGACAGTTCTACCTACGAGCAGTACTTC. Its protein product is CASSLRDSSTYEQYF.

Ten or more counts support this clonotype. The J gene is TRBJ1-1, the V gene TRBV5-1; no clear D gene. The germline gives CDR1 SGHRS, CDR2 YFSETQ. The CDR3 loop spans 12 amino acids. The V end lost 4 bases, the J end lost 10 bases, and 14 bases lay between the germline ends. CDR3 loop: CASSPGTQGAFF. CDR3 sequence (DNA): TGCGCCAGCAGCCCCGGAACACAAGGAGCTTTCTTT.

Ten or more counts support this clonotype. The chain combines TRBV20-1 with TRBJ1-2; 7 bases agree with TRBD1. The CDR3 sequence is 15 residues long. The V segment lost 4 bases and the J segment 2 bases; nucleotides outside the gene matches: 10. From germline, CDR1 is DFQATT and CDR2 SNEGSKA (reference sequence). DNA of the CDR3: TGCAGTGCTAACCATAGACAGGGAATAAACTATGGCTACACCTTC. Protein product: CSANHRQGINYGYTF.

The CDR3 coding sequence is TGCAGTGCTAGAGAAAAAGGGGGAGGGGTCCCCCAGCATTTT. Protein product: CSAREKGGGVPQHF. V usage is TRBV20-1 and J usage is TRBJ1-5, with a possible D match to TRBD1 (6 bases). The V end lost 0 bases, the J end lost 10 bases, and 16 bases lay between the germline ends. The CDR3 contains 14 residues. The germline V gene encodes CDR1 DFQATT and CDR2 SNEGSKA (reference sequence).

This clonotype is a singleton in its sample. The V gene is TRBV6-2 or TRBV6-3, the J gene TRBJ1-5, with 8 positions matching TRBD1. Germline V CDR1 and CDR2: MNHEY, SVGEGT. The CDR3 is made up of 14 amino acids. Unmatched junction bases numbered 7, after V lost 5 bases and J lost 7 bases. This CDR3 is CASSPGTGSQPQHF. In nucleotides, the CDR3 is TGTGCCAGCAGTCCCGGGACAGGATCGCAGCCCCAGCATTTT.

Ten or more counts support this clonotype. The V and J genes are TRBV11-2 and TRBJ2-1; D not resolved. V was clipped by 0 bases and J by 4 bases, with 4 bases between them. Per the germline V gene, CDR1 is SGHAT and CDR2 is FQNNGV. The CDR3 totals 13 residues. For the CDR3, the DNA is TGTGCCAGCAGCTTAGATGCGTACAATGAGCAGTTCTTC. It translates to CASSLDAYNEQFF.

The rearrangement uses TRBV6-2 or TRBV6-3 and TRBJ2-3, with 9 bases aligning to TRBD2. Germline lookup yields CDR1 MNHEY and CDR2 SVGEGT. J was trimmed by 2 bases and V by 2 bases; bases with no gene match: 2. The CDR3 has 15 residues. CDR3 region: CASSYLAGFTDTQYF. The CDR3 DNA reads TGTGCCAGCAGTTACCTAGCGGGGTTCACAGATACGCAGTATTTT.

Regarding this clonotype: Given a much more abundant clone one base away, this may be a read error. The chain couples TRBV2 to TRBJ2-7; 7 nucleotides agree with TRBD1. The CDR3 runs to 12 residues. The germline gives CDR1 SNHLY, CDR2 FYNNEI. The chain's CDR3 is CTSSMTGHEQYF. The CDR3 DNA sequence: TGTACCAGCAGTATGACAGGGCACGAGCAGTACTTC.

This clonotype was observed a few times. The junction differs from germline at one of its ends, possibly a read error. This chain links TRBV28 with TRBJ2-1, with 10 bases aligning to TRBD2. The CDR3 spans 17 residues. Per the germline V gene, CDR1 is MDHEN and CDR2 is SYDVKM. The CDR3 DNA reads TGTGCCAGCAGTCCGCCCGGACTAGCGGACTCCTACAGTGAGCAGTTCTTC. It yields the protein CASSPPGLADSYSEQFF.

At least ten counts were recorded for this clonotype. The chain couples TRBV7-9 to TRBJ2-2, with 7 bases fitting TRBD1. V lost 4 bases, J lost 1 base, and 3 bases stayed unmatched. Germline CDR1 is SEHNR and CDR2 is FQNEAQ (reference sequence). CDR3 length: 15 amino acids. DNA for the CDR3: TGTGCCAGCAGCTCCGGGACAGTGAACACCGGGGAGCTGTTTTTT. Protein: CASSSGTVNTGELFF.

The rearrangement uses TRBV30 and TRBJ1-4; D remains ambiguous. Germline V lookup: CDR1 GTSNPN, CDR2 SVGIG (reference sequence). V lost 0 bases to trimming and J lost 7 bases, with 12 bases between them. The CDR3 loop spans 14 amino acids. The CDR3 DNA follows: TGTGCCTGGAGTGTCAAGGGAAGCGGTGAAAAACTGTTTTTT. This encodes CAWSVKGSGEKLFF.

Only a few counts were recorded for this clonotype. The chain is built from TRBV19 and TRBJ1-2, with 7 positions matching TRBD1. The CDR3 runs 13 residues. V trimming: 3 bases; J trimming: 7 bases; junction bases outside the gene matches: 5. The V gene's germline CDR1 is LNHDA and CDR2 SQIVND (reference sequence). The DNA for the CDR3 is TGTGCCAGTAGTATGGGACAGTTGGGTGGCTACACCTTC. It translates to CASSMGQLGGYTF.

This clonotype was observed at least ten times. The V gene is TRBV6-1, the J gene TRBJ1-2; the D gene is possibly TRBD1 (5 bases). Looked up from germline, CDR1 is MNHNS and CDR2 is SASEGT. The CDR3 has 18 residues. Trimming shortened V by 6 bases and J by 0 bases, and 23 bases separated the two germline ends. The CDR3 reads CASSPRGGTELANYGYTF. The CDR3 DNA follows: TGTGCCAGCAGCCCACGAGGAGGGACGGAGCTCGCTAACTATGGCTACACCTTC.

The sample holds a few counts of this clonotype. The chain joins TRBV7-2 to TRBJ2-1; D not certain. Per the germline V gene, CDR1 is SGHTA and CDR2 is FQGNSA. Trimming stripped 6 bases from V and 8 bases from J, with 11 bases between. There are 12 residues in the CDR3. CDR3 sequence: CASSHYGDEQFF. The CDR3 region has the DNA TGTGCCAGCAGTCATTATGGGGATGAGCAGTTCTTC.

This clonotype was seen ten or more times. This rearrangement joins TRBV2 to TRBJ2-3; D unresolved. This CDR3 spans 13 amino acids. Trimming stripped 10 bases from V and 6 bases from J, with 17 bases between. Germline V CDR1 and CDR2: SNHLY, FYNNEI. CDR3 sequence: CATGPPDVDTQYF. For the CDR3, the DNA is TGTGCCACGGGCCCTCCGGATGTCGATACGCAGTATTTT. Looking up the rest from reference TRBV2 and TRBJ2-3 gives the full variable domain: EPEVTQTPSHQVTQMGQEVILRCVPISNHLYFYWYRQILGQKVEFLVSFYNNEISEKSEIFDDQFSVERPDGSNFTLKIRSTKLEDSAMYFCATGPPDVDTQYFGPGTRLTVL.

CDR3 in amino acids: CASSQGGAQFF. Here the CDR3 DNA reads TGTGCCAGCAGTCAAGGGGGGGCGCAGTTCTTC. The chain links TRBV7-3 to TRBJ2-1; D may be TRBD2 (7 bases). Trimming shortened V by 6 bases and J by 12 bases, and 12 bases separated the two germline ends. The CDR3 is 11 residues long. Per germline, CDR1 SGHTA and CDR2 FQGTGA.

This chain joins TRBV19 and TRBJ2-1; the D is unclear. Germline CDR1 reads LNHDA; CDR2 reads SQIVND (reference sequence). Trimming stripped 4 bases from V and 9 bases from J, with 19 bases between. CDR3 length equals 15 residues. The CDR3 here is CASSRPTDPPPEQFF. The CDR3 DNA sequence: TGTGCCAGTAGTAGACCCACAGACCCTCCACCTGAGCAGTTCTTC.

This clonotype came up many times. Here the CDR3 reads CASSLHGTPQPQHF. DNA of the CDR3: TGTGCCAGCAGTTTACACGGGACACCTCAGCCCCAGCATTTT. The chain joins TRBV28 to TRBJ1-5; tentative D call: TRBD1 (6 bases). The V end was cut by 2 bases, the J end by 6 bases, with 11 bases between. The CDR3 spans 14 residues. Germline V CDR1 and CDR2: MDHEN, SYDVKM. Supplemented by reference TRBV28 and TRBJ1-5, the full variable domain reads DVKVTQSSRYLVKRTGEKVFLECVQDMDHENMFWYRQDPGLGLRLIYFSYDVKMKEKGDIPEGYSVSREKKERFSLILESASTNQTSMYLCASSLHGTPQPQHFGDGTRLSIL.

The V call is TRBV28, the J call TRBJ2-2; 9 bases agree with TRBD2. Germline CDR1 is MDHEN and CDR2 is SYDVKM. V trimming: 6 bases; J trimming: 4 bases; junction bases outside the gene matches: 6. There are 15 residues in the CDR3. The CDR3 coding sequence is TGTGCCAGCAGAGCGGGAGGCCCGGGCACCGGGGAGCTGTTTTTT. As protein: CASRAGGPGTGELFF.

Only a few counts were recorded for this clonotype. The chain carries TRBV20-1 and TRBJ2-2; possible D gene TRBD2, 5 bases. This CDR3 spans 15 amino acids. Germline-derived CDR1 and CDR2 are DFQATT and SNEGSKA (reference sequence). The V and J ends lost 8 bases and 2 bases respectively, with 18 bases between them. The CDR3 DNA sequence: TGCAGTCCCCGAAGGGCGGAGGATAACACCGGGGAGCTGTTTTTT. This gives the protein CSPRRAEDNTGELFF.

This clonotype was seen a handful of times. This rearrangement joins TRBV28 to TRBJ2-1; D may correspond to TRBD1 or TRBD2 (5 bases each). Germline V gene sequence: CDR1 MDHEN, CDR2 SYDVKM. The CDR3 sequence is 13 residues long. Trimming removed 5 bases at V and 5 bases at J, with 10 bases between. The DNA for the CDR3 is TGTGCCAGCAGTGTTGGGGGAAACAATGAGCAGTTCTTC. Its translation: CASSVGGNNEQFF.

J is TRBJ2-7 and V is TRBV28; D is unresolved. CDR3 length: 13 amino acids. Looked up from germline, CDR1 is MDHEN and CDR2 is SYDVKM. V dropped 4 bases and J dropped 2 bases, with 9 bases sitting between them. CDR3 in amino acids: CASSSPAPYEQYF. The CDR3 DNA follows: TGTGCCAGCAGTTCCCCAGCTCCCTACGAGCAGTACTTC.

This clonotype was recorded at least ten times. This chain uses TRBV27 with TRBJ1-6; 11 bases match TRBD1. The germline V gene has CDR1 MNHEY and CDR2 SMNVEV (reference sequence). The CDR3 covers 15 residues. V shed 6 bases, J shed 9 bases, and the junction held 7 bases outside the gene matches. CDR3 nucleotide sequence: TGTGCCAGCAGCACTGCGGGACAGGGGGGTTCACCCCTCCACTTT. The encoded protein is CASSTAGQGGSPLHF.

This clonotype was counted at least ten times. The chain carries TRBV20-1 and TRBJ2-5; possibly TRBD1 or TRBD2 for D (5 bases each). V was shortened by 5 bases and J by 5 bases, with 24 bases between the two germline ends. The germline V gene encodes CDR1 DFQATT and CDR2 SNEGSKA (reference sequence). CDR3 size: 16 residues. The chain's CDR3 is CSAAVGVNSGVETQYF. CDR3 nucleotide sequence: TGCAGTGCTGCTGTGGGGGTGAATAGTGGAGTTGAGACCCAGTACTTC.

This clonotype was seen only a few times. This chain joins TRBV11-2 and TRBJ2-3; maybe TRBD2 (6 bases). Trimming took off 3 bases at V and 4 bases at J, with 11 bases between the two ends. CDR1 SGHAT and CDR2 FQNNGV come from the germline V gene. The CDR3 runs to 14 residues. Here the CDR3 DNA reads TGTGCCAGCAGCTTCAGCGGGCTGGCAGATACGCAGTATTTT. Protein product: CASSFSGLADTQYF.

This clonotype was seen a handful of times. Here the CDR3 DNA reads TGTGCCAGCAGTCCCTTTGCTAGCGGGAGTTACGAGCAGTACTTC. It is translated as CASSPFASGSYEQYF. The chain joins TRBV6-1 to TRBJ2-7; 10 positions agree with TRBD2. Germline assignment: CDR1 MNHNS and CDR2 SASEGT. V dropped 5 bases and J dropped 4; count of bases not matched to a gene: 8. This CDR3 spans 15 amino acids.